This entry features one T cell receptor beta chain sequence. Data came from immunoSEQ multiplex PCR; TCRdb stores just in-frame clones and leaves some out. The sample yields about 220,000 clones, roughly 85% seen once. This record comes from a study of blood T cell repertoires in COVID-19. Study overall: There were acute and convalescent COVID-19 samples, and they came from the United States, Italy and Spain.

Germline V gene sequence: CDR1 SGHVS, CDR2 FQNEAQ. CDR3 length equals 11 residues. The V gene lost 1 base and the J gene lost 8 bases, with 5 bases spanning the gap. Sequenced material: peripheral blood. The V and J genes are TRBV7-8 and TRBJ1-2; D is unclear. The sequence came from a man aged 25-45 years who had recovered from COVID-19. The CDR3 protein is CASSLGGGYTF. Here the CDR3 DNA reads TGTGCCAGCAGCTTAGGTGGCGGCTACACCTTC.